This T cell receptor (beta chain) was identified in a study of OX40 agonist ivuxolimab in advanced cancers. Across the study: Patients were treated with intravenous ivuxolimab, dosed at 0.01 to 10 mg/kg and infused every 2 weeks.

Germline CDR1 reads SGHVS; CDR2 reads FNYEAQ. The CDR3 consists of 17 residues. V shed 5 bases and J 0 bases; nucleotides not matched to a gene: 9. Sequencing was performed with immunoSEQ multiplex PCR; in TCRdb, only in-frame clones are kept and a portion is missing. The repertoire holds approximately 49,000 clones, with approximately 83% as singletons. The sample holds one count of this clone. Blood got drawn at baseline, again on cycle 4 day 1, and then on cycle 7 day 1. The chain uses TRBV7-6 and TRBJ2-1; 8 positions agree with TRBD2. Specimen: CD4+ or CD8+ T cells sorted from blood, collected in a trial of the OX40 agonist ivuxolimab. The receptor was derived from an adult with an advanced solid tumor such as melanoma, head and neck, liver or kidney cancer. The CDR3 reads CASSRSGRGSSYNEQFF. The CDR3 DNA reads as TGTGCCAGCAGCCGATCCGGGAGGGGGAGCTCCTACAATGAGCAGTTCTTC.